The sample holds one count of the clone carrying this T cell receptor beta chain. Its target is not known. Some clones are missing from TCRdb's copy, which holds only in-frame ones; the method was immunoSEQ multiplex PCR. Here the sample spans about 39,000 clones, over 90% being singletons. The data were obtained in a study of graft-versus-host responses after intestinal transplantation. Looking at the study overall: Recipients underwent multivisceral, liver-intestinal, or isolated intestinal transplants.

This CDR3 has 17 amino acids. Germline V CDR1 and CDR2: SGHTA, FQGNSA. J gave up 4 bases and V 1 base, and 11 bases lay outside the gene matches. The sequencing here drew on unstimulated CD8+ T cells sorted from spleen or lymph node cells, taken before transplant. The chain recombines TRBV7-2 with TRBJ1-2; TRBD1 agrees at 8 bases. This clonotype was obtained from a human donor who was the organ donor for an intestinal transplant. The CDR3 sequence: CASSLGAGGHPFYGYTF. The CDR3 DNA is TGTGCCAGCAGCTTAGGTGCAGGGGGCCACCCTTTCTATGGCTACACCTTC.